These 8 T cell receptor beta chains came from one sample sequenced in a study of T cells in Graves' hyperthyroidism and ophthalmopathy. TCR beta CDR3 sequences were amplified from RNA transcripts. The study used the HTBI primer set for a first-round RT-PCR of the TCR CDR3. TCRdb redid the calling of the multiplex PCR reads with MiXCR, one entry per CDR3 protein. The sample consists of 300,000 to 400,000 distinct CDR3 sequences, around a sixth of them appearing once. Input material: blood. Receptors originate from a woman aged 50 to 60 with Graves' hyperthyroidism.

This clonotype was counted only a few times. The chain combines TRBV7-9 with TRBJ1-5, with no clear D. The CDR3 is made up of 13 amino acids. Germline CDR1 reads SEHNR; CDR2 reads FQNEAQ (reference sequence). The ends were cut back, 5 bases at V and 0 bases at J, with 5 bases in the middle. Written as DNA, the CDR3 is TGTGCCAGCAGCCTTACTAGCAATCAGCCCCAGCATTTT. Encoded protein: CASSLTSNQPQHF.

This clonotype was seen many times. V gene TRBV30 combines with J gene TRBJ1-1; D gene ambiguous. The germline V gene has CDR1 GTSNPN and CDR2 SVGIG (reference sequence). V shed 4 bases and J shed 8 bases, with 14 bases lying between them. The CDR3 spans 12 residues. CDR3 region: CAWIPQPGEAFF. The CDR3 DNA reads TGTGCCTGGATTCCGCAGCCGGGGGAAGCTTTCTTT.

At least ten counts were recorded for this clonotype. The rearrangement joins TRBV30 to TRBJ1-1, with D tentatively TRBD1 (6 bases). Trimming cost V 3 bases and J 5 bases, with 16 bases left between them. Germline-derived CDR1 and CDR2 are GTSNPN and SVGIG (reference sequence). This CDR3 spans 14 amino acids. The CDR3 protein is CAWSVWTAQTEAFF. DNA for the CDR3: TGTGCCTGGAGCGTTTGGACAGCCCAGACTGAAGCTTTCTTT.

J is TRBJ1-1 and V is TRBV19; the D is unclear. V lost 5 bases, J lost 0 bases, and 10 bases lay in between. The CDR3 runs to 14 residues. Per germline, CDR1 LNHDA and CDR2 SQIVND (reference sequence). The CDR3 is CASSWNTMNTEAFF. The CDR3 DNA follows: TGTGCCAGTAGTTGGAACACGATGAACACTGAAGCTTTCTTT.

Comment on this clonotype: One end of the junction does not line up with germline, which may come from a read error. This CDR3 is CASSSPRLADNEQSF. DNA of the CDR3: TGTGCCAGCAGCTCCCCCAGGCTAGCGGACAATGAGCAGTCCTTC. The V and J genes are TRBV7-9 and TRBJ2-1; TRBD2 agrees at 7 bases. CDR3 size: 15 residues. Germline assignment: CDR1 SEHNR and CDR2 FQNEAQ (reference sequence). Complete variable domain (other parts from reference TRBV7-9 and TRBJ2-1): DTGVSQNPRHKITKRGQNVTFRCDPISEHNRLYWYRQTLGQGPEFLTYFQNEAQLEKSRLLSDRFSAERPKGSFSTLEIQRTEQGDSAMYLCASSSPRLADNEQSFGPGTRLTVL.

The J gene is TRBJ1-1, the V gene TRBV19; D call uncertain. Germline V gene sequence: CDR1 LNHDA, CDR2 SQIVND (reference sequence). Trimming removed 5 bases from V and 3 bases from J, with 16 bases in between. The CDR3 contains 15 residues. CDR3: CASSPSYPPYTEAFF. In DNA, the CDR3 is TGTGCCAGTAGTCCATCATACCCACCGTACACTGAAGCTTTCTTT.

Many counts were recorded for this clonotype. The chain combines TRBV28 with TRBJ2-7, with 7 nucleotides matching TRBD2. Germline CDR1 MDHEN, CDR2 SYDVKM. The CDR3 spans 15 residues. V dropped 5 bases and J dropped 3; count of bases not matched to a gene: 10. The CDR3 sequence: CASSAPGGNLYEQYF. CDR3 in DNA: TGTGCCAGCAGTGCTCCCGGGGGGAACCTCTACGAGCAGTACTTC. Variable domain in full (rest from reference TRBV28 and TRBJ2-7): DVKVTQSSRYLVKRTGEKVFLECVQDMDHENMFWYRQDPGLGLRLIYFSYDVKMKEKGDIPEGYSVSREKKERFSLILESASTNQTSMYLCASSAPGGNLYEQYFGPGTRLTVT.

CDR3 amino acids: CASTARTDTYNEQFF. The CDR3, as DNA: TGTGCCAGCACCGCAAGAACCGATACCTACAATGAGCAGTTCTTC. The chain links TRBV7-8 to TRBJ2-1; no reliable D call. This CDR3 is 15 amino acids long. Germline CDR1 SGHVS, CDR2 FQNEAQ. V shed 7 bases and J shed 2 bases, with 15 bases lying between them.